Below are 15 T cell receptor beta chains sequenced from a single sample in a study of blood T cells in healthy people across ages. Combining a sample-barcoded 5' primer with a J-beta primer mix, a second PCR ran for about 7 to 12 cycles. TCRdb independently ran MiXCR on the 5' RACE reads; one entry per CDR3 protein. The data show approximately 1,700,000 distinct CDR3 sequences, approximately 40% seen once. Specimen: blood. The source is a human donor in good health.

This clonotype was seen only once. A junction end diverges from the germline sequence, so it may reflect a read error. This chain links TRBV20-1 with TRBJ1-2, with D perhaps matching TRBD1 (5 bases). There are 13 residues in the CDR3. Looked up from germline, CDR1 is DFQATT and CDR2 is SNEGSKA (reference sequence). The CDR3 DNA is TGCAGTGCTAGGGGACCGGGATTAGATGGCTGCACCTTC. The encoded protein is CSARGPGLDGCTF.

In its sample, this clonotype was seen a few times. One end of the junction does not line up with germline, which may come from a read error. The chain uses TRBV12-3 or TRBV12-4 and TRBJ1-2; no firm D call. The CDR3 length is 15 residues. The DNA for the CDR3 is TGTGCCAGCAGTTTAAGCCTTATCCCCAACTATGGTTACACCTTC. This translates into CASSLSLIPNYGYTF.

The CDR3 DNA reads as TGTGCCAGCAGTCCACTACTGCGTTTTAGCGGGGGGCCCCCCTTTTGGGAGACCCAGTACTTC. Translation gives CASSPLLRFSGGPPFWETQYF. The V call is TRBV12-3 or TRBV12-4, the J call TRBJ2-5, with 10 nucleotides matching TRBD2. This CDR3 comprises 21 residues. With 5 bases clipped from V and 5 bases from J, the junction kept 26 bases outside the gene matches.

In this sample, this clonotype turned up a few times. CDR3 region: CATSDFSTGVHGANVLTF. In DNA form, the CDR3 reads TGTGCCACCAGTGATTTCTCGACAGGGGTTCATGGGGCCAACGTCCTGACTTTC. The chain recombines TRBV24-1 with TRBJ2-6, with TRBD1 matching 8 bases. The ends lost 1 base at V and 3 bases at J; junction bases unmatched: 7. Germline values: CDR1 KGHDR, CDR2 SFDVKD. The CDR3 totals 18 residues.

This clonotype has only a few counts. DNA of the CDR3: TGTGCCAGCAGTTACTCCAATGGCCCGCAAGAGACCCAGTACTTC. This codes for CASSYSNGPQETQYF. V usage is TRBV6-2 or TRBV6-3 and J usage is TRBJ2-5, with unresolved D. Germline CDR1 MNHEY, CDR2 SVGEGT. Trimming removed 0 bases from V and 2 bases from J, with 10 bases in between. This CDR3 is built from 15 residues.

The genes are TRBV12-3 or TRBV12-4 and TRBJ2-3; perhaps TRBD2 as D (7 bases). The CDR3 is made up of 15 amino acids. The germline V and J ends were trimmed by 2 bases and 6 bases, with 15 bases remaining between them. Written as DNA, the CDR3 is TGTGCCAGCAGTTTATCCCGCGGCGGGGGCGATACGCAGTATTTT. Its translation: CASSLSRGGGDTQYF.

Comments on this clonotype: This may be a read error, as it is one base from a much larger clone. The chain carries TRBV7-2 and TRBJ2-3; D possibly corresponds to TRBD1 (5 bases). This CDR3 has 14 residues. V lost 3 bases and J lost 4, with 11 bases in between. Germline CDR1 SGHTA, CDR2 FQGNSA. CDR3 in DNA: TGTGCCAGCAGCTTGACAGTCAACGCAGATACGCAGTATTTT. Translated: CASSLTVNADTQYF.

The chain is built from TRBV6-6 and TRBJ1-1; 9 nucleotides align to TRBD1. V lost 1 base and J lost 1; bases outside the gene matches: 1. CDR1 and CDR2 (germline): MNHNY, SVGAGI (reference sequence). The CDR3 is made up of 15 amino acids. The CDR3 spells CASSYLDRGNTEAFF. CDR3 DNA sequence: TGTGCCAGCAGTTACTTGGACAGGGGGAACACTGAAGCTTTCTTT.

The CDR3 region has the DNA TGTGCCAGCAGTTCCCCCGTTAGCGGGATCTACGAGCAGTACTTC. This codes for CASSSPVSGIYEQYF. This rearrangement joins TRBV6-5 to TRBJ2-7; the match to TRBD2 covers 8 bases. From germline, CDR1 is MNHEY and CDR2 SVGAGI. With V trimmed by 4 bases and J by 3 bases, 8 bases remained unmatched. This CDR3 is 15 amino acids long.

There are a few counts of this clonotype. The chain is built from TRBV29-1 and TRBJ1-2; 7 bases are a match to TRBD1. The CDR3 length is 14 residues. Germline V CDR1 and CDR2: SQVTM, ANQGSEA. J was trimmed by 6 bases and V by 3 bases; bases with no gene match: 10. The CDR3 nucleotides are TGCAGCGTTGATCGAGACAGGGCTGGCGATGGCTACACCTTC. Its protein is CSVDRDRAGDGYTF.

This sequence joins TRBV24-1 and TRBJ2-2, with unresolved D. The CDR3 totals 15 residues. Germline V gives CDR1 KGHDR, CDR2 SFDVKD. V lost 3 bases and J lost 1, with 8 bases in between. The CDR3 DNA follows: TGTGCCACCAGTGATAAGGGAATGAACACCGGGGAGCTGTTTTTT. Translated, it gives CATSDKGMNTGELFF.

This clonotype appeared a few times. The V and J genes are TRBV27 and TRBJ2-7, with D perhaps TRBD1 (6 bases). V was pared by 6 bases and J by 3 bases, with 9 bases between. The CDR3 covers 12 residues. Germline V gene sequence: CDR1 MNHEY, CDR2 SMNVEV (reference sequence). The CDR3: CASRDSRYEQYF. The CDR3 DNA reads as TGTGCCAGCAGGGACAGCCGCTACGAGCAGTACTTC.

J is TRBJ2-7 and V is TRBV12-5; D might be TRBD2 (5 bases). Per germline, CDR1 LGHNT and CDR2 FRNRAP. Trimming removed 1 base from V and 3 bases from J, with 7 bases in between. This CDR3 region has 13 residues. The CDR3 nucleotides are TGTGCTAGTGGTTTGGCCGGGAACTACGAGCAGTACTTC. It yields the protein CASGLAGNYEQYF.

CDR3 nucleotides: TGTGCCAGCAGCTTGAAATCAGGGGAGCCCTACGAGCAGTACTTC. This codes for CASSLKSGEPYEQYF. The chain is built from TRBV5-5 and TRBJ2-7; maybe TRBD1 (6 bases). Trimming stripped 1 base from V and 2 bases from J, with 13 bases between. Germline assignment: CDR1 SGHKS and CDR2 YYEKEE (reference sequence). CDR3 length equals 15 residues.

Worth noting for this clonotype: At one boundary the junction diverges from the germline segment, which might be a read error. The chain is built from TRBV5-4 and TRBJ2-3, with D perhaps being TRBD1 or TRBD2 (5 bases each). Germline V gene data show CDR1 as SGHNT and CDR2 as YYREEE (reference sequence). This CDR3 is 14 amino acids long. The CDR3 is CVSSWGISTDTQYF. The CDR3 coding sequence is TGTGTCAGCAGCTGGGGGATCAGCACAGATACGCAGTATTTT.